Listed below are T cell receptor beta chains from one sample, sequenced in a study of CD8+ T cells in alopecia areata. Produced via immunoSEQ multiplex PCR; TCRdb's table is partial and in-frame only. The sample records hundreds of thousands of clones, approximately 72% being singletons. The sequences come from CD4+ T cells sorted from blood, collected at approximately week 44, from a patient treated with tofacitinib. Source of these receptors: a human donor with alopecia areata. Both conserved end residues are part of each CDR3. The D gene is left open where the match is weak. Size is stated for part of the rows, as once, few or many counts, or as a class when the clone is expanded.

d_call: .
v_call: TRBV2
clone_size: .
cdr3_length: 15
j_call: TRBJ2-2
cdr3_nt: TGTGCCAGCAGTCACACGACAGGGAACACCGGGGAGCTGTTTTTT
cdr3_aa: CASSHTTGNTGELFF

d_call: .
v_call: TRBV25-1
clone_size: .
cdr3_length: 14
j_call: TRBJ2-2
cdr3_nt: TGTGCCACCAGAGGGTTAGGGTTCACCGGGGAGCTGTTTTTT
cdr3_aa: CATRGLGFTGELFF

d_call: .
v_call: TRBV7-9
clone_size: .
cdr3_length: 11
j_call: TRBJ1-2
cdr3_nt: TGTGCCAGCAGCTTAGAGGAGGGTTACACCTTC
cdr3_aa: CASSLEEGYTF

d_call: .
v_call: TRBV14
clone_size: .
cdr3_length: 16
j_call: TRBJ2-5
cdr3_nt: TGTGCCAGCAGCCAAGATGGAGGTTCACATCAAGAGACCCAGTACTTC
cdr3_aa: CASSQDGGSHQETQYF

d_call: .
v_call: TRBV19
clone_size: .
cdr3_length: 13
j_call: TRBJ1-2
cdr3_nt: TGTGCCAGTAGTCCCAAACTGCAGGGATACTACACCTTC
cdr3_aa: CASSPKLQGYYTF

d_call: .
v_call: TRBV19
clone_size: .
cdr3_length: 15
j_call: TRBJ1-5
cdr3_nt: TGTGCCAGCAGTTACCCGGGGTCGGGCAATCAGCCCCAGCATTTT
cdr3_aa: CASSYPGSGNQPQHF

d_call: TRBD1
v_call: TRBV10-3
clone_size: .
cdr3_length: 14
j_call: TRBJ1-2
cdr3_nt: TGTGCCATCAGTGGGACAGGGAGGAACTATGGCTACACCTTC
cdr3_aa: CAISGTGRNYGYTF

d_call: TRBD1
v_call: TRBV29-1
clone_size: .
cdr3_length: 15
j_call: TRBJ2-7
cdr3_nt: TGCAGCGTTTTTACAGACAGGGCCTCCACCTACGAGCAGTACTTC
cdr3_aa: CSVFTDRASTYEQYF

d_call: .
v_call: TRBV5-4
clone_size: .
cdr3_length: 14
j_call: TRBJ2-3
cdr3_nt: TGTGCCAGCAGCTTGGGACCGTACACAGATACGCAGTATTTT
cdr3_aa: CASSLGPYTDTQYF

d_call: .
v_call: TRBV2
clone_size: .
cdr3_length: 16
j_call: TRBJ2-3
cdr3_nt: TGTGCCAGCAACGAACTACAGGGTTTTGGGACAGATACGCAGTATTTT
cdr3_aa: CASNELQGFGTDTQYF

d_call: .
v_call: TRBV5-1
clone_size: .
cdr3_length: 16
j_call: TRBJ1-1
cdr3_nt: TGCGCCAGCAGCTTGGCCGGTTCAATGGAGGGCACTGAAGCTTTCTTT
cdr3_aa: CASSLAGSMEGTEAFF

d_call: .
v_call: TRBV6-5
clone_size: once
cdr3_length: 11
j_call: TRBJ2-4
cdr3_nt: TGTGCCAGCAGTTATGGGCGGATTCAGTACTTC
cdr3_aa: CASSYGRIQYF

d_call: .
v_call: TRBV7-3
clone_size: .
cdr3_length: 12
j_call: TRBJ2-3
cdr3_nt: TGTGCCAGCAGCCTACAGGGTGGTACGCAGTATTTT
cdr3_aa: CASSLQGGTQYF

d_call: .
v_call: TRBV4-1
clone_size: .
cdr3_length: 12
j_call: TRBJ1-2
cdr3_nt: TGCGCCAGCAGCCTCGACGTCGGTGGCTACACCTTC
cdr3_aa: CASSLDVGGYTF

d_call: .
v_call: TRBV4-3
clone_size: .
cdr3_length: 13
j_call: TRBJ2-7
cdr3_nt: TGCGCCAGCAGCCACGACTACTCCTACGAGCAGTACTTC
cdr3_aa: CASSHDYSYEQYF